This entry lists 2 T cell receptor beta chains sequenced from one sample in a study of T cells in Graves' hyperthyroidism and ophthalmopathy. RNA transcripts provided the source from which TCR beta CDR3 regions were amplified. Primed by the HTBI set, a first-round RT-PCR was run on the TCR CDR3. A single record per CDR3 protein comes from TCRdb applying MiXCR to the multiplex PCR reads. The profile shows about 590,000 distinct CDR3 sequences, about 15% of them singletons. Sequencing was performed on blood. Receptors were obtained from a woman in her 30s with Graves' hyperthyroidism.

On this clonotype: Just one base apart from a much larger clone, this may be a read error. The rearrangement joins TRBV20-1 to TRBJ2-1; no clear D gene. The germline gives CDR1 DFQATT, CDR2 SNEGSKA (reference sequence). The CDR3 is 14 residues long. The CDR3 reads CSARGTISYNGQFF. DNA of the CDR3: TGCAGTGCTAGGGGAACCATCTCCTACAATGGGCAGTTCTTC.

Notes on this clonotype: This may stem from a read error, because a much larger clone lies one nucleotide away. The rearrangement uses TRBV25-1 and TRBJ2-7; D might be TRBD2 (5 bases). Germline-derived CDR1 and CDR2 are MGHDK and SYGVNS. The CDR3 covers 14 residues. The CDR3 nucleotides read TGTTCCAGCAGTGAACTCGACTACTCCTACGAGCAGTACTTC. This gives the protein CSSSELDYSYEQYF.